This entry lists 10 T cell receptor beta chains sequenced from one sample in a study of siplizumab effects on memory and regulatory T cells. Profiling relied on immunoSEQ multiplex PCR, and the TCRdb table lists in-frame clones only, not all of them. The sample lists some 100,000 clones, roughly 93% seen once, with over 5% in the top ten. The sequencing sample was made of CD8+ T cells sorted from blood. The receptors were gathered from a human donor in good health.

The gene calls are TRBV5-1 and TRBJ1-2; TRBD1 agrees at 8 bases. The V gene end was trimmed by 1 base and the J gene end by 3 bases; junction bases not matched to a gene: 5. The germline V gene encodes CDR1 SGHRS and CDR2 YFSETQ. This CDR3 is built from 15 residues. The CDR3 reads CASSLLLDRDYGYTF. For the CDR3, the DNA is TGCGCCAGCAGCTTGCTCCTGGACAGGGACTATGGCTACACCTTC.

The V gene is TRBV19, the J gene TRBJ2-4; TRBD1 is a possible D gene (5 bases). V lost 4 bases and J 8 bases, leaving 15 bases between the germline ends. The CDR3 covers 14 residues. Germline V gene lookup returns CDR1 LNHDA and CDR2 SQIVND (reference sequence). The chain's CDR3 is CASSNRNPWDIQYF. CDR3 DNA: TGTGCCAGTAGTAACAGGAACCCCTGGGACATTCAGTACTTC.

The chain combines TRBV19 with TRBJ1-1; tentative D call: TRBD1 (6 bases). The V and J ends lost 1 base and 4 bases respectively, with 19 bases between them. Germline CDR1 is LNHDA and CDR2 is SQIVND (reference sequence). CDR3 size: 17 residues. The CDR3 loop reads CASSIGVIGTKGTEAFF. CDR3 nucleotides: TGTGCCAGTAGTATAGGAGTAATTGGGACAAAGGGCACTGAAGCTTTCTTT.

The V gene is TRBV9, the J gene TRBJ2-7; no firm D call. Germline V gene data show CDR1 as SGDLS and CDR2 as YYNGEE. With 0 bases removed from V and 3 bases from J, the gap between germline ends came to 10 bases. The CDR3 extends over 14 amino acids. The CDR3 reads CASSVGGPGYEQYF. The CDR3 nucleotides read TGTGCCAGCAGCGTAGGTGGGCCCGGCTACGAGCAGTACTTC.

V gene TRBV14 combines with J gene TRBJ1-2; D is uncertain. CDR1 is SGHDN and CDR2 is FVKESK in the germline V gene. The V end lost 0 bases, the J end lost 3 bases, and 11 bases lay between the germline ends. The CDR3 sequence is 15 residues long. CDR3 sequence: CASSQDWRTHYGYTF. The CDR3 DNA reads TGTGCCAGCAGCCAAGATTGGAGGACTCACTATGGCTACACCTTC.

The chain is built from TRBV5-1 and TRBJ2-2; D gene unclear. The CDR3 totals 13 residues. The V gene's germline CDR1 is SGHRS and CDR2 YFSETQ. Trimming removed 3 bases at V and 3 bases at J, with 6 bases between. The CDR3 spells CASSSPYTGELFF. For the CDR3, the DNA is TGCGCCAGCAGCTCCCCTTACACCGGGGAGCTGTTTTTT.

CDR3 in amino acids: CASSTQEYEQYF. The CDR3 nucleotides read TGTGCCAGCAGCACGCAGGAGTACGAGCAGTACTTC. The chain is built from TRBV5-5 and TRBJ2-7; unclear D gene. The V and J ends lost 4 bases and 4 bases respectively, with 9 bases between them. CDR1 SGHKS and CDR2 YYEKEE come from the germline V gene (reference sequence). This CDR3 has 12 amino acids.

The chain is built from TRBV11-2 and TRBJ2-7; D is ambiguous. Germline assignment: CDR1 SGHAT and CDR2 FQNNGV. The CDR3 consists of 16 residues. V was clipped by 0 bases and J by 4 bases, with 16 bases between them. CDR3 loop: CASSLDLVGSWYEQYF. The CDR3 DNA reads as TGTGCCAGCAGCTTAGATTTGGTAGGGTCATGGTACGAGCAGTACTTC.

This clone was observed a handful of times. J is TRBJ2-7 and V is TRBV7-9; D not resolved. Germline CDR1 reads SEHNR; CDR2 reads FQNEAQ (reference sequence). The CDR3 totals 13 residues. V lost 5 bases to trimming and J lost 1 base, with 9 bases between them. CDR3 loop: CASSQPGSYEQYF. The CDR3 DNA reads TGTGCCAGCAGCCAGCCAGGATCCTACGAGCAGTACTTC.

The chain carries TRBV9 and TRBJ1-1, with D possibly being TRBD1 (5 bases). The CDR3 contains 12 residues. Between the trimmed V and J ends, which lost 0 bases and 7 bases, there was a span of 7 bases. CDR1 and CDR2 from the germline V gene are SGDLS and YYNGEE. In nucleotides, the CDR3 is TGTGCCAGCAGCGTAGCCGGGGGTGAAGCTTTCTTT. It specifies CASSVAGGEAFF.